A few counts support the clone carrying this T cell receptor beta chain. Other DNA sequences within the sample encode an identical CDR3. These data are taken from a study of shared clonotypes between healthy human individuals. Here immunoSEQ multiplex PCR was the method, and the copy in TCRdb shows in-frame clones only, minus some. The table has under 1,100,000 clones, more than 75% seen once. Looked up from germline, CDR1 is DFQATT and CDR2 is SNEGSKA (reference sequence). V was pared by 6 bases and J by 5 bases, with 11 bases between. The CDR3 totals 11 residues. This clonotype was sampled from a man younger than 35 in good health. Some clones in this sample may be carry-over from other donors' samples. Sequences were obtained from memory CD4+ T cells from PBMCs. The sample's subset: CD45RA-negative fraction. The V call is TRBV20-1, the J call TRBJ2-7; TRBD1 might be the D (6 bases). CDR3 residues: CSALHRDEQYF. As DNA, the CDR3 is TGCAGTGCCCTGCACAGGGACGAGCAGTACTTC.